Shown below are 4 T cell receptor beta chains from a single sample sequenced in a study of T cell repertoires in cytomegalovirus infection. Their specific antigens are unknown. TCRdb analysed the reads with MiXCR anew, one entry per CDR3 protein. This sample carries roughly 340,000 distinct CDR3 sequences, 25% to 35% of them seen once, and the ten largest clones take roughly 20%. Material: cultured PBMCs, obtained from culture after CMV antigen stimulation. The receptors stem from a human donor in good health (CMV status not recorded). Some clones in this sample may be carry-over from other donors' samples.

The chain is built from TRBV10-3 and TRBJ2-3, with 14 bases aligning to TRBD2. This CDR3 is built from 15 residues. Germline values: CDR1 ENHRY, CDR2 SYGVKD. The V gene end was trimmed by 9 bases and the J gene end by 0 bases; junction bases not matched to a gene: 2. CDR3 region: CAMGTSGGSTDTQYF. The CDR3 DNA reads TGTGCCATGGGGACTAGCGGGGGTAGCACAGATACGCAGTATTTT.

Many counts were recorded for this clonotype. The J gene is TRBJ2-1, the V gene TRBV7-2, with D hard to call. Germline CDR1 and CDR2: SGHTA and FQGNSA. V lost 3 bases to trimming and J lost 8 bases, with 8 bases between them. This CDR3 has 12 amino acids. In DNA, the CDR3 is TGTGCCAGCAGCTTCAGTGGCTATGAGCAGTTCTTC. Protein product: CASSFSGYEQFF.

This clonotype turned up a few times. The chain is built from TRBV7-6 and TRBJ2-7; 7 nucleotides match TRBD1. V lost 5 bases and J lost 4; bases outside the gene matches: 11. Germline CDR1 is SGHVS and CDR2 is FNYEAQ. The CDR3 is 15 amino acids. This CDR3 reads CASSPPGTALYEQYF. CDR3 sequence (DNA): TGTGCCAGCAGCCCTCCCGGGACAGCCCTATACGAGCAGTACTTC.

V usage is TRBV28 and J usage is TRBJ2-2; D is unresolved. The CDR3 length is 14 residues. Trimming cost V 4 bases and J 3 bases, with 9 bases left between them. Per the germline V gene, CDR1 is MDHEN and CDR2 is SYDVKM. CDR3 in amino acids: CASSSRKYTGELFF. In DNA, the CDR3 is TGTGCCAGCAGTTCAAGGAAGTACACCGGGGAGCTGTTTTTT.